The clone carrying this T cell receptor beta chain has only a few counts. Germline CDR1 GTSNPN, CDR2 SVGIG (reference sequence). The CDR3 runs to 14 residues. V lost 5 bases and J 4 bases, leaving 15 bases between the germline ends. 13 Jbeta primers and 60 Vbeta primers were used for the PCR. Here immunoSEQ multiplex PCR was the method, and the copy in TCRdb shows in-frame clones only, minus some. This table holds 95,000 to 100,000 clones, over 8% found once. This sample stems from a study of cytomegalovirus exposure and HLA in healthy donors. The clonotype was recovered from a man aged 45-65 years in good health and CMV-seropositive. What was sequenced was PBMCs. This sequence joins TRBV30 and TRBJ1-5, with D tentatively TRBD1 (5 bases). CDR3 sequence: CAWAPPQGNQPQHF. The CDR3 coding sequence is TGTGCCTGGGCCCCCCCCCAGGGTAATCAGCCCCAGCATTTT.